Listed below are T cell receptor beta chains from one sample, sequenced in a study of blood T cells in healthy people across ages. TCRdb re-called the 5' RACE reads with MiXCR, one entry per CDR3 protein. The table records over a million distinct CDR3 sequences, 20% to 25% of them present only once. This same sample was also taken into another study, of T cells of mothers and their children.

Sequencing was carried out using blood. These receptors came from a girl under 10 years old in good health. Both conserved end residues are trimmed from each CDR3. The order of the fields is clone size, V gene, J gene, CDR3 protein. Not every row has a clone size; where given, it reads once, few, many or a size class.

abundance: few
v_gene: TRBV12-3/TRBV12-4
j_gene: TRBJ2-1
CDR3aa: ASSFLAGDNEQF

abundance: few
v_gene: TRBV13
j_gene: TRBJ2-1
CDR3aa: ASSWSYRGPYRMNEQF

abundance: -
v_gene: TRBV11-2
j_gene: TRBJ2-5
CDR3aa: ASSFSWGSDEETQY

abundance: -
v_gene: TRBV11-2
j_gene: TRBJ2-5
CDR3aa: ASSLGTSDSSETQY

abundance: few
v_gene: TRBV28
j_gene: TRBJ2-3
CDR3aa: ASSIRTSYTDTQY

abundance: -
v_gene: TRBV29-1
j_gene: TRBJ2-7
CDR3aa: SVQPRSSYEQY

abundance: -
v_gene: TRBV3-1
j_gene: TRBJ2-5
CDR3aa: ASSQVLAGGKETQY

abundance: -
v_gene: TRBV29-1
j_gene: TRBJ2-5
CDR3aa: SVEPTQETQYTQY

abundance: -
v_gene: TRBV7-9
j_gene: TRBJ2-5
CDR3aa: ASSPEGAGGVETQY

abundance: -
v_gene: TRBV3-1
j_gene: TRBJ2-5
CDR3aa: ASSRGPTRGETQY

abundance: -
v_gene: TRBV4-1
j_gene: TRBJ1-6
CDR3aa: ASSHRTGPGRDSPLH

abundance: few
v_gene: TRBV6-1
j_gene: TRBJ2-7
CDR3aa: ASSERGGGRDEQH

abundance: -
v_gene: TRBV24-1
j_gene: TRBJ2-7
CDR3aa: ATSALDRVHEQY

abundance: -
v_gene: TRBV6-6
j_gene: TRBJ2-1
CDR3aa: ASSYLGTVNNEQF

abundance: few
v_gene: TRBV5-1
j_gene: -
CDR3aa: ASSLETSGFYEQY

abundance: few
v_gene: TRBV21-1
j_gene: TRBJ2-5
CDR3aa: ASSKEFSDSYQETQY

abundance: -
v_gene: TRBV20-1
j_gene: TRBJ2-2
CDR3aa: SAREGTGELF

abundance: -
v_gene: TRBV28
j_gene: TRBJ2-5
CDR3aa: ASILSGGPQETQY

abundance: -
v_gene: TRBV29-1
j_gene: TRBJ2-5
CDR3aa: SVDDTNQGTQY

abundance: -
v_gene: TRBV11-3
j_gene: TRBJ1-2
CDR3aa: ASSFLSAFSLGANYGYT

abundance: -
v_gene: TRBV29-1
j_gene: TRBJ2-5
CDR3aa: SVAGTSWEEQY

abundance: -
v_gene: TRBV6-5
j_gene: TRBJ2-2
CDR3aa: ASLPQGINAGDLF

abundance: -
v_gene: TRBV11-2
j_gene: TRBJ2-6
CDR3aa: ASSFKAGGSGPGANVLT

abundance: once
v_gene: TRBV29-1
j_gene: TRBJ1-1
CDR3aa: SVDPTGRDTEAF

abundance: -
v_gene: TRBV20-1
j_gene: TRBJ2-5
CDR3aa: SARDWETQY

abundance: -
v_gene: TRBV20-1
j_gene: TRBJ2-3
CDR3aa: SRVLDGSADTQY

abundance: -
v_gene: TRBV20-1
j_gene: TRBJ2-3
CDR3aa: SARDAGATDTQY

abundance: few
v_gene: TRBV2
j_gene: TRBJ2-3
CDR3aa: ASSPAGTGTDTQY

abundance: few
v_gene: TRBV27
j_gene: TRBJ2-7
CDR3aa: ASSLASTYEQY

abundance: few
v_gene: TRBV6-2/TRBV6-3
j_gene: TRBJ1-5
CDR3aa: ASSPSFDRRQPQH

abundance: few
v_gene: TRBV20-1
j_gene: TRBJ2-3
CDR3aa: SAPSPSGGRSTDTQY

abundance: -
v_gene: TRBV5-6
j_gene: TRBJ1-5
CDR3aa: ASSSYPPTGGEDNQPQH

abundance: few
v_gene: TRBV7-2
j_gene: TRBJ2-6
CDR3aa: ASSLETGSGANVLT

abundance: few
v_gene: TRBV11-3
j_gene: TRBJ1-2
CDR3aa: ASSLYIYGYT

abundance: few
v_gene: TRBV5-1
j_gene: -
CDR3aa: ASSKGDRVREQY

abundance: few
v_gene: TRBV7-3
j_gene: TRBJ2-6
CDR3aa: ASSLSSGGANVLT

abundance: -
v_gene: TRBV6-1
j_gene: TRBJ2-4
CDR3aa: ASDLAGGPPLAKNIQY

abundance: -
v_gene: TRBV4-1
j_gene: TRBJ2-7
CDR3aa: ASSQETGGYYEQY

abundance: many
v_gene: TRBV4-1
j_gene: TRBJ2-7
CDR3aa: ASSQVEVGEDEQY

abundance: -
v_gene: TRBV29-1
j_gene: TRBJ2-6
CDR3aa: SVPGQGGSGANVLT

abundance: few
v_gene: TRBV6-2/TRBV6-3
j_gene: TRBJ1-5
CDR3aa: ASTPYGRGGREPQH

abundance: -
v_gene: TRBV12-3/TRBV12-4
j_gene: TRBJ2-5
CDR3aa: ASMQGGETQY

abundance: -
v_gene: TRBV28
j_gene: TRBJ1-2
CDR3aa: ASSFFQVPYGYT

abundance: few
v_gene: TRBV7-3
j_gene: TRBJ1-1
CDR3aa: ASRVQGSTEAF

abundance: few
v_gene: TRBV7-3
j_gene: TRBJ2-5
CDR3aa: ASSLFPGRGQY

abundance: -
v_gene: TRBV12-3/TRBV12-4
j_gene: TRBJ2-1
CDR3aa: ASSSGTSGGASREF

abundance: -
v_gene: TRBV19
j_gene: TRBJ1-4
CDR3aa: ASGDGWEKLF

abundance: -
v_gene: TRBV6-1
j_gene: TRBJ1-6
CDR3aa: ASSEGALPLH

abundance: -
v_gene: TRBV6-6
j_gene: TRBJ2-7
CDR3aa: ASSYRPDPSYEQY

abundance: few
v_gene: TRBV25-1
j_gene: TRBJ2-5
CDR3aa: ASSEYSGGLEETQY

abundance: few
v_gene: TRBV9
j_gene: TRBJ2-7
CDR3aa: ASSVATSLAYEQY

abundance: -
v_gene: TRBV28
j_gene: TRBJ2-5
CDR3aa: ASSTGQEKETQY

abundance: -
v_gene: TRBV12-3/TRBV12-4
j_gene: TRBJ2-5
CDR3aa: AISKDTQETQY

abundance: few
v_gene: TRBV9
j_gene: TRBJ2-4
CDR3aa: ASSVGIESIQY

abundance: many
v_gene: TRBV7-3
j_gene: TRBJ1-2
CDR3aa: ASSLDTGDYGYT

abundance: -
v_gene: TRBV7-3
j_gene: TRBJ2-3
CDR3aa: ASHGANTDTQY

abundance: -
v_gene: TRBV7-8
j_gene: TRBJ2-1
CDR3aa: ACSSKSGEGYNEQF

abundance: few
v_gene: TRBV2
j_gene: TRBJ2-2
CDR3aa: ASSAQGDTGELF

abundance: -
v_gene: TRBV20-1
j_gene: TRBJ2-5
CDR3aa: SVSATRQETQY